Below, 8 T cell receptor beta chains from the same sample are listed, as sequenced in a study of blood T cell repertoires in COVID-19. TCRdb's table, derived via immunoSEQ multiplex PCR, lists solely in-frame clones and lacks some. The profile shows around 120,000 clones, 80% to 90% of them singletons. Material for sequencing was peripheral blood. These receptors were collected from a woman aged 80 or older with acute or convalescent COVID-19.

This clone showed up just once. This sequence joins TRBV10-1 and TRBJ2-7; D ambiguous. V was cut by 6 bases and J by 0 bases, with 9 bases left in between. The CDR3 consists of 13 residues. Germline values: CDR1 WNHNN, CDR2 SYGVQD (reference sequence). CDR3 amino acids: CASSPGSSYEQYF. CDR3 in DNA: TGCGCCAGCAGCCCCGGTAGCTCCTACGAGCAGTACTTC.

V gene TRBV5-8 combines with J gene TRBJ2-7; 11 bases are shared with TRBD1. Looked up from germline, CDR1 is SGHTS and CDR2 is YDEGEE. This CDR3 is 16 amino acids long. The junction had 6 bases not matched to a gene; V was cut back by 0 bases and J by 4 bases. The CDR3 bases are TGTGCCAGCAGCTTGGAGGTCGGGACAGGGGGATACGAGCAGTACTTC. Translated: CASSLEVGTGGYEQYF.

J is TRBJ1-2 and V is TRBV28; D is undetermined. Per germline, CDR1 MDHEN and CDR2 SYDVKM. CDR3 length: 13 residues. V gave up 2 bases and J gave up 8 bases, with 12 bases separating them. CDR3 coding DNA: TGTGCCAGCAGTTTAGGTCCCCCGGGGGGCTACACCTTC. Protein: CASSLGPPGGYTF.

This clone was seen just once. Additional DNA sequences in this sample encode the identical CDR3. This chain connects TRBV18 to TRBJ1-5; maybe TRBD1 (6 bases). The CDR3 runs 13 residues. V lost 2 bases, J lost 7 bases, and 9 bases lay in between. Germline loops: CDR1 KGHSH, CDR2 LQKENI. The CDR3 region is CASSPGGGQPQHF. The CDR3 DNA sequence: TGTGCCAGCTCACCAGGGGGCGGGCAGCCCCAGCATTTT.

The chain has TRBV11-2 and TRBJ1-6; tentatively, D is TRBD1 (6 bases). V lost 5 bases and J 3 bases, leaving 14 bases between the germline ends. Per germline, CDR1 SGHAT and CDR2 FQNNGV. The CDR3 consists of 16 residues. This CDR3 reads CASSRAGQNYNSPLHF. DNA of the CDR3: TGTGCCAGCAGCAGAGCCGGACAGAACTATAATTCACCCCTCCACTTT.

The V and J genes are TRBV5-1 and TRBJ2-2; 12 positions match TRBD1. CDR3 length: 14 amino acids. V trimming: 6 bases; J trimming: 5 bases; junction bases outside the gene matches: 2. The germline V gene has CDR1 SGHRS and CDR2 YFSETQ. The CDR3 nucleotides read TGCGCCAGCACGGGACAGGGGGCAACCGGGGAGCTGTTTTTT. Residues: CASTGQGATGELFF.

This chain links TRBV5-1 with TRBJ2-3; weak D call: TRBD2 (6 bases). The V gene's germline CDR1 is SGHRS and CDR2 YFSETQ. This CDR3 is 15 amino acids long. V lost 2 bases and J 2 bases, leaving 12 bases between the germline ends. The CDR3 loop is CASSFLRGNTDTQYF. CDR3 sequence (DNA): TGCGCCAGCAGCTTTCTCCGGGGGAACACAGATACGCAGTATTTT.

This clone was observed a handful of times. The chain links TRBV2 to TRBJ1-5; 10 bases agree with TRBD1. Germline trimming cut 8 bases from V and 2 bases from J; bases unmatched to any gene: 3. The CDR3 runs to 14 residues. Germline CDR1 SNHLY, CDR2 FYNNEI. The CDR3 nucleotides read TGTGCCAGCGGGGACAGGGGACGCAATCAGCCCCAGCATTTT. Translated: CASGDRGRNQPQHF.